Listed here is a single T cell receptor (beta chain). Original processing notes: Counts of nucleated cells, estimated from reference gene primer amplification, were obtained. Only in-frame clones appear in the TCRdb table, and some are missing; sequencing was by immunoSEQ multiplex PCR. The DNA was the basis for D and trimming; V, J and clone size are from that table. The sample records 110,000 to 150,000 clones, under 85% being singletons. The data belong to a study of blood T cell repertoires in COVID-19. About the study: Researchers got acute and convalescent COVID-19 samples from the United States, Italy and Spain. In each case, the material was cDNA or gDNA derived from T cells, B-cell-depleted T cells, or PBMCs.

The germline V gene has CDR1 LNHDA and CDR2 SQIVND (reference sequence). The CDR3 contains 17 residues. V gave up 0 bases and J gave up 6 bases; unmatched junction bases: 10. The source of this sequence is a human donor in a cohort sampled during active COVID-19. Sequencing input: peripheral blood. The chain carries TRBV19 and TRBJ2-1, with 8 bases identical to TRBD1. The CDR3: CASSIDIRTGLRNEQFF. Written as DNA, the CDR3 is TGTGCCAGTAGTATAGATATAAGGACAGGGCTGCGCAATGAGCAGTTCTTC.